These 3 T cell receptor beta chains share one sample of origin, sequenced in a study of graft-versus-host responses after intestinal transplantation. Generated by immunoSEQ multiplex PCR, the TCRdb table keeps only in-frame clones and is missing some. The sample has about 96,000 clones; roughly 92% are singletons. Their antigens are not known. Specimen: unstimulated CD4+ T cells sorted from spleen or lymph node cells, collected before intestinal transplant. The origin of the receptors is a human donor who received an intestinal transplant.

The rearrangement links TRBV4-3 to TRBJ2-7; the match to TRBD1 covers 8 bases. The trim removed 1 base at V and 0 bases at J, leaving 8 bases unmatched. The CDR3 is made up of 17 amino acids. The germline V gene encodes CDR1 LGHNA and CDR2 YSLEER. CDR3 loop: CASSQVRRTGISYEQYF. The CDR3 DNA reads as TGCGCCAGCAGCCAAGTCAGGAGGACAGGGATCTCCTACGAGCAGTACTTC.

V gene TRBV5-4 combines with J gene TRBJ1-2; no reliable D call. Germline CDR1 and CDR2: SGHNT and YYREEE (reference sequence). This CDR3 is 17 amino acids long. Trimming pared 0 bases from V and 4 bases from J, leaving 19 bases between. CDR3 sequence: CASSLAGGGALTYGYTF. CDR3 coding DNA: TGTGCCAGCAGCTTGGCCGGCGGTGGTGCTTTGACCTATGGCTACACCTTC.

The chain is built from TRBV30 and TRBJ2-7, with D maybe TRBD1 (7 bases). The germline CDR1 and CDR2 sequences are GTSNPN and SVGIG (reference sequence). This CDR3 spans 13 amino acids. The V and J ends lost 3 bases and 2 bases respectively, with 11 bases between them. In DNA, the CDR3 is TGTGCCTGGAGCCAGGGGGGTGCCTACGAGCAGTACTTC. This sequence encodes CAWSQGGAYEQYF. Variable domain in full (rest from reference TRBV30 and TRBJ2-7): SQTIHQWPATLVQPVGSPLSLECTVEGTSNPNLYWYRQAAGRGLQLLFYSVGIGQISSEVPQNLSASRPQDRQFILSSKKLLLSDSGFYLCAWSQGGAYEQYFGPGTRLTVT.